This record looks at one T cell receptor beta chain sequence and its context. Its antigen remains unidentified. Repertoires were generated with immunoSEQ multiplex PCR, while TCRdb's copy carries only in-frame clones and drops some. This sample has 68,000 or so clones, with 85% to 95% found just once. The record originates from a study of T cell clones after liver transplantation. Study context: A pre-transplant mixed lymphocyte reaction with TCRbeta sequencing defined graft-donor-reactive clones followed in post-transplant blood. Tolerant meant at least one year fully off immunosuppression without liver enzymes above twice normal.

Study-wide points: A larger donor-reactive than third-party decline suggested partial antigen-specific deletion.

From germline, CDR1 is SGHTA and CDR2 FQGNSA. Germline trimming cut 5 bases from V and 5 bases from J; bases unmatched to any gene: 8. CDR3 length equals 15 residues. Source: CD4+ T cells from blood, taken roughly 25 months after liver transplant. The rearrangement uses TRBV7-2 and TRBJ2-7; 11 bases line up with TRBD1. The origin of this receptor is a human patient who received a liver transplant. A subset of T cells may come from the graft donor. The CDR3 loop is CASSPRGTGGNEQYF. For the CDR3, the DNA is TGTGCCAGCAGCCCCAGAGGGACAGGGGGGAACGAGCAGTACTTC. The full variable domain, its missing parts supplied by reference TRBV7-2 and TRBJ2-7, is GAGVSQSPSNKVTEKGKDVELRCDPISGHTALYWYRQSLGQGLEFLIYFQGNSAPDKSGLPSDRFSAERTGGSVSTLTIQRTQQEDSAVYLCASSPRGTGGNEQYFGPGTRLTVT.